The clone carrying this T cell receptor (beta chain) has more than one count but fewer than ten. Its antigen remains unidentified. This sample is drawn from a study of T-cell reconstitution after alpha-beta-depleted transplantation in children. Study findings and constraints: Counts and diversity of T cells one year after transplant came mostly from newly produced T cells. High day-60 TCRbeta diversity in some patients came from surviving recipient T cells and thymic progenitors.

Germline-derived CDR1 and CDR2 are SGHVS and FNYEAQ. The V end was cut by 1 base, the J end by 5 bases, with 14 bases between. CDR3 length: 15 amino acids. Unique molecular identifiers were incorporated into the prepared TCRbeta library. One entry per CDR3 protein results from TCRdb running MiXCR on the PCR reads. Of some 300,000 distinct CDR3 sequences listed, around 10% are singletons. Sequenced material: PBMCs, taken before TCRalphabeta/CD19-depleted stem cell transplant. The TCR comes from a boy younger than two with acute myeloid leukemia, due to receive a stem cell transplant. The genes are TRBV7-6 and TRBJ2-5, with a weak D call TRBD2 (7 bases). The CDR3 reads CASSLGGGAAETQYF. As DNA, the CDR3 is TGTGCCAGCAGCTTAGGGGGGGGGGCAGCGGAGACCCAGTACTTC.